This T cell receptor (beta chain) was recorded in a study of Ad26.COV2.S vaccination and SARS-CoV-2 variants. Study observations and caveats: Spike-specific TCR breadth was greater in vaccine than placebo recipients.

The sample's treatment: around 19 received Ad26.COV2.S at low or high dose, single or two shots; 5 received placebo; per-sample allocation not given. Sampling happened 63 days after the first vaccine or placebo injection. Sequencing was performed with immunoSEQ multiplex PCR; in TCRdb, only in-frame clones are kept and a portion is missing. This table has 440,000 or so clones, 92% appearing once. On this clone itself: The antigen is unknown.

The sample here was peripheral blood, taken in a trial of Ad26.COV2.S vaccine versus placebo. The sequence was obtained from a person between 18 and 60 years old who received the Ad26.COV2.S COVID-19 vaccine or a placebo.

The chain's CDR3 is CASSLLEPQHF. The CDR3 DNA reads as TGTGCCAGCAGCCTCCTGGAGCCCCAGCATTTT. The chain couples TRBV28 to TRBJ1-5; D gene uncertain. Germline V gene lookup returns CDR1 MDHEN and CDR2 SYDVKM. V shed 6 bases and J shed 8 bases, with 8 bases lying between them. There are 11 residues in the CDR3.